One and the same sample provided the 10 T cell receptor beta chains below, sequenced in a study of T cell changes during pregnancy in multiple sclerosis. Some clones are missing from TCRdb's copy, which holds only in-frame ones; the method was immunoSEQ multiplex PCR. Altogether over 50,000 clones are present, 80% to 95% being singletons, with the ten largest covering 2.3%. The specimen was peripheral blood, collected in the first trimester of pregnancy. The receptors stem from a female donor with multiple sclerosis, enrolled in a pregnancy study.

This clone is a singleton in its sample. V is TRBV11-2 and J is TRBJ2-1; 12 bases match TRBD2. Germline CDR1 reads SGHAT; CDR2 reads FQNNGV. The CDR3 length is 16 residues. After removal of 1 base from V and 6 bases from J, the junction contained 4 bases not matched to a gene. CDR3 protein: CASSLAWTSGTNEQFF. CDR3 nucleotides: TGTGCCAGCAGCTTAGCTTGGACTAGCGGGACCAATGAGCAGTTCTTC.

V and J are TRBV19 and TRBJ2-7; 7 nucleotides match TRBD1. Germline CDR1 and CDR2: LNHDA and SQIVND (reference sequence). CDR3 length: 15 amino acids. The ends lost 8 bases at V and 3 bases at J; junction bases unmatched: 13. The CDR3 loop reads CASAPGQLNYYEQYF. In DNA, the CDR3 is TGTGCCAGTGCCCCGGGACAGCTTAACTACTACGAGCAGTACTTC.

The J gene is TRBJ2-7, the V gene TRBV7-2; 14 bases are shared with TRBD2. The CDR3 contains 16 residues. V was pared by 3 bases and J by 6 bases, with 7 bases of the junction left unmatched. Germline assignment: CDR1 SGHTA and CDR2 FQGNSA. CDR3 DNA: TGTGCCAGCAGCTTTCGACTAGCGGGAGGGCAGGGCGAGCAGTACTTC. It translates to CASSFRLAGGQGEQYF.

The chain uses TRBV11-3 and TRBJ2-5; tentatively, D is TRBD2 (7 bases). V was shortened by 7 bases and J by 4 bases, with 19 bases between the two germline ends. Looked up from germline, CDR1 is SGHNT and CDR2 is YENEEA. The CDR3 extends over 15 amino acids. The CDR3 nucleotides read TGTGCCAGCACCCTTACATCGGGGGGCGGAGAGACCCAGTACTTC. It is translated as CASTLTSGGGETQYF.

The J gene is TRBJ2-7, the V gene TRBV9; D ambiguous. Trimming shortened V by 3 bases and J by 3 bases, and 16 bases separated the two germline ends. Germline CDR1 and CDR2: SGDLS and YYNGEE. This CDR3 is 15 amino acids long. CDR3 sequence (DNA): TGTGCCAGCAGCGCACTCCTTGGTCCGGGCTACGAGCAGTACTTC. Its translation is CASSALLGPGYEQYF.

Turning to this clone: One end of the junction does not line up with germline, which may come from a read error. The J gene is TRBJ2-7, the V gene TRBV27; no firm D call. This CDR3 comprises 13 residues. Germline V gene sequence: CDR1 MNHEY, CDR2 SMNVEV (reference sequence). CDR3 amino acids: CASSLSPAYEQYF. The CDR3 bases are TGTGCCAGCAGTCTATCGCCAGCCTACGAGCAGTACTTC.

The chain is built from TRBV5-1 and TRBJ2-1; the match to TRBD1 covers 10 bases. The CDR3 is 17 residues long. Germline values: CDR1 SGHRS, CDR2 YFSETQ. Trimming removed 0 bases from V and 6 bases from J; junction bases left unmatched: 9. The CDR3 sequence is CASSLAGGWTGGNEQFF. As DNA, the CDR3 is TGCGCCAGCAGCTTGGCCGGTGGTTGGACAGGGGGCAATGAGCAGTTCTTC.

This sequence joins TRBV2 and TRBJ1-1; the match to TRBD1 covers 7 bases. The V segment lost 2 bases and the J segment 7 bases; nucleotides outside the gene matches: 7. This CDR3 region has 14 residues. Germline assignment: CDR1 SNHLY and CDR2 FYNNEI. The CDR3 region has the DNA TGTGCCAGCAGTGAAACCTTAGACAGGGTTGAAGCTTTCTTT. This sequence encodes CASSETLDRVEAFF.

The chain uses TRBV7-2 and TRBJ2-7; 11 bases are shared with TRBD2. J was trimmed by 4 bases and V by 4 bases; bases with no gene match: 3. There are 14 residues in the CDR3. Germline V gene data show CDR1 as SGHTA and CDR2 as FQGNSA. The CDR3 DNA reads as TGTGCCAGCAGCTGGGGACTAGCGGCGTACGAGCAGTACTTC. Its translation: CASSWGLAAYEQYF.

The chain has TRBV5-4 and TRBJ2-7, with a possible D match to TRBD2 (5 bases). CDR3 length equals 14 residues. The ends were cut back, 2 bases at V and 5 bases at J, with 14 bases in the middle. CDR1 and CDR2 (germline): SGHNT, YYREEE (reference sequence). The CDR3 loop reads CASSLEGLVNEQYF. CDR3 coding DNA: TGTGCCAGCAGCTTAGAGGGTTTAGTGAACGAGCAGTACTTC. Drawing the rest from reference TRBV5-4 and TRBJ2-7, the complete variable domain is ETGVTQSPTHLIKTRGQQVTLRCSSQSGHNTVSWYQQALGQGPQFIFQYYREEENGRGNFPPRFSGLQFPNYSSELNVNALELDDSALYLCASSLEGLVNEQYFGPGTRLTVT.